Listed below are T cell receptor beta chains from one sample, sequenced in a study of beta chain features in type 1 diabetes. The data were produced by immunoSEQ multiplex PCR, yet TCRdb's version contains in-frame clones alone and is incomplete. This sample has 400,000 to 600,000 clones; about 32% occur once, and the top ten carry roughly 0.06%. The sample consisted of naive CD4+ T cells from blood. These receptor sequences come from a man between 18 and 35 years old in good health. Both conserved end residues are part of each CDR3. The D gene is left open where the match is weak. Size tells how often a clone was seen (once, few, many) or the class of an expanded clone, and some rows leave it out.

cdr3_length: 13; j_call: TRBJ2-4; v_call: TRBV6-6; clone_size: NA; d_call: TRBD1; cdr3_nt: TGTGCCAGCAGTTGGACAGGGAAAGACATTCAGTACTTC; cdr3_aa: CASSWTGKDIQYF
cdr3_length: 15; j_call: TRBJ2-3; v_call: TRBV30; clone_size: few; d_call: NA; cdr3_nt: TGTGCCTGGAGCCTTCAGTCGCAAATGTCGAATACGCAGTATTTT; cdr3_aa: CAWSLQSQMSNTQYF
cdr3_length: 16; j_call: TRBJ2-3; v_call: TRBV7-2; clone_size: NA; d_call: TRBD2; cdr3_nt: TGTGCCAGCAGCTTAGGGACTAGCGGGAGCACAGATACGCAGTATTTT; cdr3_aa: CASSLGTSGSTDTQYF
cdr3_length: 15; j_call: TRBJ2-6; v_call: TRBV9; clone_size: few; d_call: NA; cdr3_nt: TGTGCCAGCAGCGTAGGAGGAAATGGGGCCAACGTCCTGACTTTC; cdr3_aa: CASSVGGNGANVLTF
cdr3_length: 12; j_call: TRBJ2-1; v_call: TRBV30; clone_size: few; d_call: NA; cdr3_nt: TGTGCCTGGAGCGACTATGGGGGCCAACAGTTCTTC; cdr3_aa: CAWSDYGGQQFF
cdr3_length: 14; j_call: TRBJ2-7; v_call: TRBV23-1; clone_size: few; d_call: NA; cdr3_nt: TGCGCCAGCAGTCAATGGTCCGGGTTGTACGAGCAGTACTTC; cdr3_aa: CASSQWSGLYEQYF
cdr3_length: 13; j_call: TRBJ1-1; v_call: TRBV29-1; clone_size: few; d_call: NA; cdr3_nt: TGCAGCGTTTCCCACAGGGAACAAACTGAAGCTTTCTTT; cdr3_aa: CSVSHREQTEAFF
cdr3_length: 13; j_call: TRBJ2-3; v_call: TRBV29-1; clone_size: few; d_call: NA; cdr3_nt: TGCAGCGTTGACACAGCGAGCACAGATACGCAGTATTTT; cdr3_aa: CSVDTASTDTQYF
cdr3_length: 14; j_call: TRBJ1-4; v_call: TRBV30; clone_size: few; d_call: NA; cdr3_nt: TGTGCCTGGAGTGTTACCGGGTTTTACGAAAAACTGTTTTTT; cdr3_aa: CAWSVTGFYEKLFF
cdr3_length: 14; j_call: TRBJ2-3; v_call: TRBV30; clone_size: NA; d_call: NA; cdr3_nt: TGTGCCTGGAGTAGCTCTACTAGCACAGATACGCAGTATTTT; cdr3_aa: CAWSSSTSTDTQYF
cdr3_length: 11; j_call: TRBJ2-5; v_call: TRBV7-9; clone_size: NA; d_call: NA; cdr3_nt: TGTGCCAGCAGCCCAGAGGGGGCCCAGTACTTC; cdr3_aa: CASSPEGAQYF
cdr3_length: 13; j_call: TRBJ1-2; v_call: TRBV30; clone_size: NA; d_call: NA; cdr3_nt: TGTGCCTGGAGTGTTGGGGGCGGGTATGGCTACACCTTC; cdr3_aa: CAWSVGGGYGYTF
cdr3_length: 16; j_call: TRBJ1-4; v_call: TRBV30; clone_size: few; d_call: TRBD1; cdr3_nt: TGTGCCTGGAGGCCTCGGCCGGGACAGCTTAATGAAAAACTGTTTTTT; cdr3_aa: CAWRPRPGQLNEKLFF
cdr3_length: 14; j_call: TRBJ2-5; v_call: TRBV2; clone_size: NA; d_call: NA; cdr3_nt: TGTGCCAGCAGTGAAGCGCACAGTCAAGAGACCCAGTACTTC; cdr3_aa: CASSEAHSQETQYF
cdr3_length: 15; j_call: TRBJ1-5; v_call: TRBV7-2; clone_size: NA; d_call: NA; cdr3_nt: TGTGCCAGCAGCCAAATAGGTGAGGGCAATCAGCCCCAGCATTTT; cdr3_aa: CASSQIGEGNQPQHF